This T cell receptor beta chain was captured in a study of CD8 T cells in Susac syndrome. V trimming: 1 base; J trimming: 2 bases; junction bases outside the gene matches: 3. This CDR3 region has 15 residues. Sequencing of TCR beta was performed on blood CD8+ T cells and on blood CD4+ T cells. The multiple sclerosis control group was made up of treatment-naive patients with stable or active relapsing-remitting disease. The authors negatively isolated CD8+ and CD4+ T cells and FACS-enriched TEMRA cells. RNA amounts of about 0.45 to 1 ug underwent reverse transcription with random hexamers. The immunoSEQ assay covered 54 Vbeta and 13 Jbeta segments for CDR3. TCRdb analysed the immunoSEQ multiplex PCR reads with MiXCR anew, one entry per CDR3 protein. The table includes a few hundred thousand distinct CDR3 sequences, approximately 85% detected once.

The chain couples TRBV12-3 or TRBV12-4 to TRBJ2-7, with TRBD1 matching 9 bases. The TCR comes from a human donor with multiple sclerosis. Sample: CD8+ T cells from PBMCs. CDR3 bases: TGTGCCAGCAGTTTAGTGGGACAGGGAACCTACGAGCAGTACTTC. This sequence encodes CASSLVGQGTYEQYF.